The following is a TCR beta chain sequence with its context. Its antigen is unknown. These data belong to a study of cytomegalovirus exposure and HLA in healthy donors. In germline, CDR1 is SGHRS, CDR2 YFSETQ. This CDR3 has 13 residues. The V end was cut by 3 bases, the J end by 3 bases, with 9 bases between. Primers included in the PCR were 60 Vbeta and 13 Jbeta primers. Assay used: immunoSEQ multiplex PCR; TCRdb lists only in-frame clones, some missing. The data show about 150,000 clones, approximately 80% seen once. Study observations and caveats: Cytomegalovirus-associated TCR beta chains were listed, numbering some 170.

This receptor was obtained from a male donor in good health and CMV-seropositive. Sequencing used PBMCs. The chain is built from TRBV5-1 and TRBJ1-1; D is perhaps TRBD1 (5 bases). The CDR3 DNA follows: TGCGCCAGCAGCTATGACAGTGACACTGAAGCTTTCTTT. Encoded protein: CASSYDSDTEAFF. The variable domain in full, with the rest retrieved from reference TRBV5-1 and TRBJ1-1, is KAGVTQTPRYLIKTRGQQVTLSCSPISGHRSVSWYQQTPGQGLQFLFEYFSETQRNKGNFPGRFSGRQFSNSRSEMNVSTLELGDSALYLCASSYDSDTEAFFGQGTRLTVV.